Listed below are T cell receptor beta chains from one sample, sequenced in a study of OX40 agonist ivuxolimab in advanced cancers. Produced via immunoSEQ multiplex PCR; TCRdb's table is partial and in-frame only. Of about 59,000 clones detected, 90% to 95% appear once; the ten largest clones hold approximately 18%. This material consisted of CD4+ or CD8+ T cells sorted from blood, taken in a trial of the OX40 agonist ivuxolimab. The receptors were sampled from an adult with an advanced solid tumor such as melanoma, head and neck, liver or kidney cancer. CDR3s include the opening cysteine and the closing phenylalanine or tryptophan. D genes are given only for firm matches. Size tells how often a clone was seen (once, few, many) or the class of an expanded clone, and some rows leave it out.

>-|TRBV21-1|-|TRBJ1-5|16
CASSTRTGTSNQPQHF
TGTGCCAGCAGCACCCGGACAGGGACAAGCAATCAGCCCCAGCATTTT
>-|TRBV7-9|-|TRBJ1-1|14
CASRSTDLNTEAFF
TGTGCCAGCAGATCAACAGATCTGAACACTGAAGCTTTCTTT
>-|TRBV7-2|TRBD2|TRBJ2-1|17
CASSYLVGLADYNEQFF
TGTGCCAGCAGTTACTTGGTCGGGCTAGCGGATTACAATGAGCAGTTCTTC
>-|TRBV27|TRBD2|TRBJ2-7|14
CASSSPAGSGEQYF
TGTGCCAGCAGCTCTCCAGCGGGATCAGGCGAGCAGTACTTC
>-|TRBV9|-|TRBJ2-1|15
CASSVTTSSYNEQFF
TGTGCCAGCAGCGTGACTACAAGCTCCTACAATGAGCAGTTCTTC
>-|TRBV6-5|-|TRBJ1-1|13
CASSYARSPEAFF
TGTGCCAGCAGTTACGCACGATCTCCTGAAGCTTTCTTT
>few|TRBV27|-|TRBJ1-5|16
CASSLGGTYSNQPQHF
TGTGCCAGCAGTTTAGGAGGGACCTATAGCAATCAGCCCCAGCATTTT
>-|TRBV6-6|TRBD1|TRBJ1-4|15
CASSWLKGASEKLFF
TGTGCCAGCAGTTGGCTAAAGGGGGCAAGCGAAAAACTGTTTTTT
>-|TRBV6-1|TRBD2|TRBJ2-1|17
CASSVDTAGVGEDEQFF
TGTGCCAGCAGTGTCGACACGGCGGGAGTCGGCGAGGATGAGCAGTTCTTC
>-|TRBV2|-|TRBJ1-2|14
CASIGMDDLYGYTF
TGTGCCAGCATTGGGATGGACGACCTCTATGGCTACACCTTC
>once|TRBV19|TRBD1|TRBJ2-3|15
CASSIRTGEADTQYF
TGTGCCAGTAGTATAAGGACAGGGGAGGCAGATACGCAGTATTTT
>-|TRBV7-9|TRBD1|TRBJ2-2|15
CASSPQGAFSGELFF
TGTGCCAGCAGCCCGCAGGGGGCGTTTAGCGGGGAGCTGTTTTTT
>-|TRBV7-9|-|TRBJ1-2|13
CASSSTESYGYTF
TGTGCCAGCAGCTCGACGGAAAGCTATGGCTACACCTTC
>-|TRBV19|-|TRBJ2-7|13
CASSSGPAYEQYF
TGTGCCAGTAGTAGCGGACCTGCCTACGAGCAGTACTTC
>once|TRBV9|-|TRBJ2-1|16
CASSPPFGSSYNEQFF
TGTGCCAGCAGCCCCCCCTTCGGGAGCTCCTACAATGAGCAGTTCTTC
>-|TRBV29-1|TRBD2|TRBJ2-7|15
CSVEWVTSGLYEQYF
TGCAGCGTTGAATGGGTGACTAGCGGGCTCTACGAGCAGTACTTC
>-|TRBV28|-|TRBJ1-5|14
CASSLLGINQPQHF
TGTGCCAGCAGTTTACTGGGAATCAATCAGCCCCAGCATTTT
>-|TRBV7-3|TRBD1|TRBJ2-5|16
CASSSIDRAGQETQYF
TGTGCCAGCAGCTCCATCGACAGGGCTGGCCAAGAGACCCAGTACTTC
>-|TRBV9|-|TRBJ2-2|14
CASNQGPSTGELFF
TGTGCCAGCAATCAAGGGCCTAGCACCGGGGAGCTGTTTTTT
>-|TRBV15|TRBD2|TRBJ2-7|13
CATSAGASYEQYF
TGTGCCACCAGCGCGGGAGCGTCCTACGAGCAGTACTTC
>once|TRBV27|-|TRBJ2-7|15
CASREYRDRAYEQYF
TGTGCCAGCAGAGAGTATCGGGATAGGGCCTACGAGCAGTACTTC
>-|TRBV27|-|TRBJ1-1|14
CASSLWQGGTEAFF
TGTGCCAGCAGTTTATGGCAGGGAGGGACTGAAGCTTTCTTT
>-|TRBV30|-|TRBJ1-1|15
CAWTGRGIMNTEAFF
TGTGCCTGGACGGGTAGGGGGATCATGAACACTGAAGCTTTCTTT
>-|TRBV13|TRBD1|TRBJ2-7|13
CASSFLTRDRLNF
TGTGCCAGCAGCTTCCTAACCCGGGACAGATTAAACTTC
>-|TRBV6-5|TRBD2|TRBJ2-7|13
CASAGTTPYEQYF
TGTGCCAGTGCCGGGACTACACCCTACGAGCAGTACTTC